The 18 T cell receptor beta chains listed next were all sequenced from one sample in a study of cytomegalovirus exposure and HLA in healthy donors. The PCR had 60 Vbeta and 13 Jbeta primers. Repertoires were generated with immunoSEQ multiplex PCR, while TCRdb's copy carries only in-frame clones and drops some. The sample has about 150,000 clones; around two thirds are singletons. Sequenced input: PBMCs. Source of these receptors: an older woman in good health and CMV-seropositive.

The V and J genes are TRBV6-6 and TRBJ2-1; 7 nucleotides line up with TRBD2. V shed 10 bases, J shed 7 bases, and the junction held 7 bases outside the gene matches. The CDR3 extends over 12 amino acids. The germline V gene has CDR1 MNHNY and CDR2 SVGAGI (reference sequence). The CDR3: CATTPGGNEQFF. CDR3 DNA: TGTGCCACCACTCCGGGAGGAAATGAGCAGTTCTTC.

This clone was seen only once. The chain joins TRBV27 to TRBJ1-1; D gene unclear. The V gene lost 5 bases and the J gene lost 0 bases, with 13 bases spanning the gap. CDR3 length equals 15 residues. Looked up from germline, CDR1 is MNHEY and CDR2 is SMNVEV (reference sequence). The CDR3 sequence: CASSPSRVLNTEAFF. The CDR3 region has the DNA TGTGCCAGCAGTCCGTCAAGAGTACTGAACACTGAAGCTTTCTTT.

This chain uses TRBV5-1 with TRBJ2-1, with D possibly matching TRBD2 (5 bases). Germline CDR1 and CDR2: SGHRS and YFSETQ. The V end was cut by 4 bases, the J end by 7 bases, with 9 bases between. The length of the CDR3 is 12 residues. The CDR3 nucleotides read TGCGCCAGCAGCAGCAGGAGGAATGAGCAGTTCTTC. This sequence encodes CASSSRRNEQFF.

The chain employs TRBV28 and TRBJ1-1; D may be TRBD1 (5 bases). This CDR3 contains 14 residues. V dropped 8 bases and J dropped 6 bases, with 19 bases sitting between them. CDR1 MDHEN and CDR2 SYDVKM come from the germline V gene. CDR3 DNA sequence: TGTGCCAGCCCTACCAAGCGGGGGGGGTCTGAAGCTTTCTTT. This sequence encodes CASPTKRGGSEAFF.

The CDR3 loop reads CASSEGGAGLGNNYGYTF. The CDR3, as DNA: TGTGCCAGCAGTGAAGGCGGGGCAGGGCTTGGAAATAACTATGGCTACACCTTC. The chain links TRBV2 to TRBJ1-2; possibly TRBD1 for D (5 bases). V lost 1 base, J lost 1 base, and 19 bases lay in between. CDR3 size: 18 residues. Germline V lookup: CDR1 SNHLY, CDR2 FYNNEI.

This clone showed up just once. The chain recombines TRBV7-9 with TRBJ1-2, with a possible D match to TRBD1 (5 bases). The germline gives CDR1 SEHNR, CDR2 FQNEAQ (reference sequence). V was clipped by 6 bases and J by 5 bases, with 10 bases between them. CDR3 length: 12 amino acids. This chain's CDR3 is CASSDRGYGYTF. In nucleotides, the CDR3 is TGTGCCAGCAGTGACAGAGGATATGGCTACACCTTC.

The chain recombines TRBV7-9 with TRBJ2-2; 7 bases align to TRBD1. The CDR3 covers 15 residues. Germline V gives CDR1 SEHNR, CDR2 FQNEAQ (reference sequence). The J segment lost 2 bases and the V segment lost 5 bases, leaving 5 bases of the junction unmatched. CDR3 loop: CASSRGTVNTGELFF. The CDR3 DNA sequence: TGTGCCAGCAGCCGAGGGACAGTTAACACCGGGGAGCTGTTTTTT.

The CDR3 DNA reads TGTGCCAGCAGCTTACCGGGACTTCCTTACGAGCAGTACTTC. Protein sequence: CASSLPGLPYEQYF. V is TRBV5-4 and J is TRBJ2-7; tentatively, D is TRBD2 (6 bases). Germline-derived CDR1 and CDR2 are SGHNT and YYREEE (reference sequence). V shed 2 bases and J shed 4 bases, with 13 bases lying between them. The CDR3 is made up of 14 amino acids.

This clone was seen more than once but under ten times. The genes are TRBV2 and TRBJ1-4; 7 bases align to TRBD1. Trimming cost V 2 bases and J 5 bases; bases outside gene matches: 2. This CDR3 comprises 14 residues. Germline values: CDR1 SNHLY, CDR2 FYNNEI. The DNA of the CDR3 is TGTGCCAGCAGTGAACAGGGGGGAAATGAAAAACTGTTTTTT. The encoded protein is CASSEQGGNEKLFF. Full variable domain (remainder filled in from reference TRBV2 and TRBJ1-4): EPEVTQTPSHQVTQMGQEVILRCVPISNHLYFYWYRQILGQKVEFLVSFYNNEISEKSEIFDDQFSVERPDGSNFTLKIRSTKLEDSAMYFCASSEQGGNEKLFFGSGTQLSVL.

This sequence joins TRBV27 and TRBJ2-7; D is perhaps TRBD2 (7 bases). Trimming removed 3 bases at V and 2 bases at J, with 11 bases between. CDR1 and CDR2 (germline): MNHEY, SMNVEV (reference sequence). The CDR3 spans 14 residues. CDR3 DNA sequence: TGTGCCAGCAGTTTTAGGGGGGGTACCTACGAGCAGTACTTC. Translation: CASSFRGGTYEQYF.

The chain uses TRBV29-1 and TRBJ1-2; 7 nucleotides agree with TRBD1. The V gene's germline CDR1 is SQVTM and CDR2 ANQGSEA. The CDR3 length is 13 residues. Trimming cost V 8 bases and J 5 bases; bases outside gene matches: 11. DNA for the CDR3: TGCAGCACACGACAGGGTAACCTATATGGCTACACCTTC. Its protein is CSTRQGNLYGYTF. Full variable domain (outside the CDR3, taken from reference TRBV29-1 and TRBJ1-2): SAVISQKPSRDICQRGTSLTIQCQVDSQVTMMFWYRQQPGQSLTLIATANQGSEATYESGFVIDKFPISRPNLTFSTLTVSNMSPEDSSIYLCSTRQGNLYGYTFGSGTRLTVV.

On this clone itself: One end of the junction fails to match germline, which may point to a read error. The V call is TRBV6-6, the J call TRBJ1-2; D perhaps matches TRBD1 (5 bases). CDR1 and CDR2 from the germline V gene are MNHNY and SVGAGI (reference sequence). The CDR3 contains 10 residues. This chain's CDR3 is CASQGAGCTF. As DNA, the CDR3 is TGTGCCAGCCAGGGTGCTGGCTGCACCTTC.

This clone has only one observation. This chain links TRBV10-3 with TRBJ1-4, with D uncertain. This CDR3 region has 13 residues. With 5 bases removed from V and 0 bases from J, the gap between germline ends came to 4 bases. Germline CDR1 reads ENHRY; CDR2 reads SYGVKD. The CDR3 bases are TGTGCCATCAGTCGGGCAACTAATGAAAAACTGTTTTTT. Translated: CAISRATNEKLFF.

The rearrangement uses TRBV19 and TRBJ2-3, with 10 bases lining up with TRBD1. The germline V gene has CDR1 LNHDA and CDR2 SQIVND (reference sequence). The trim removed 5 bases at V and 2 bases at J, leaving 7 bases unmatched. CDR3 length: 16 residues. As DNA, the CDR3 is TGTGCCAGTAGTTCTCCGGGACAGGGGTCCACAGATACGCAGTATTTT. It is translated as CASSSPGQGSTDTQYF.

The CDR3 DNA reads as TGTGCCAGCAAGTGGACAGGGGAGTACACCGGGGAGCTGTTTTTT. Its translation: CASKWTGEYTGELFF. The chain couples TRBV6-5 to TRBJ2-2; 9 bases align to TRBD1. CDR3 length: 15 residues. V trimming: 7 bases; J trimming: 3 bases; junction bases outside the gene matches: 6. Germline assignment: CDR1 MNHEY and CDR2 SVGAGI.

This clone was found once. The genes are TRBV7-8 and TRBJ2-7; 10 positions agree with TRBD2. CDR3 length: 14 residues. CDR1 and CDR2 (germline): SGHVS, FQNEAQ. Unmatched junction bases numbered 3, after V lost 0 bases and J lost 7 bases. The CDR3 protein is CASSLAVAGGEQYF. Here the CDR3 DNA reads TGTGCCAGCAGCTTAGCAGTAGCGGGAGGAGAGCAGTACTTC.

This chain uses TRBV5-1 with TRBJ2-1, with 7 bases matching TRBD2. V trimming: 1 base; J trimming: 3 bases; junction bases outside the gene matches: 7. CDR1 and CDR2 from the germline V gene are SGHRS and YFSETQ. CDR3 length: 16 amino acids. The CDR3 loop reads CASSLSGGSYYNEQFF. CDR3 sequence (DNA): TGCGCCAGCAGCTTGAGCGGCGGGAGTTACTACAATGAGCAGTTCTTC.

This chain connects TRBV19 to TRBJ2-3; maybe TRBD2 (6 bases). Germline CDR1 LNHDA, CDR2 SQIVND (reference sequence). Trimming removed 7 bases at V and 3 bases at J, with 23 bases between. This CDR3 comprises 17 residues. CDR3 residues: CASTGIDGGTYTDTQYF. The CDR3 DNA reads TGTGCCAGTACCGGCATTGACGGGGGTACCTATACAGATACGCAGTATTTT.